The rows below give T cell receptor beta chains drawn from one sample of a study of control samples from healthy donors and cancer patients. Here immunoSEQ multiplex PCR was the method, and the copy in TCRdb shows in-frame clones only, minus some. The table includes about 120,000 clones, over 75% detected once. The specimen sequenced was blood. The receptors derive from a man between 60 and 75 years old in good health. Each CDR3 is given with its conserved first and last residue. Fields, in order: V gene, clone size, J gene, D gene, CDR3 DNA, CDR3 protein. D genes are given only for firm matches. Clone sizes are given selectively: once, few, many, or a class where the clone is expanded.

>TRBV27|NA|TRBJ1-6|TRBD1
TGTGCCAGCAGTTTCCGACAGGGGGGGTATAATTCACCCCTCCACTTT
CASSFRQGGYNSPLHF
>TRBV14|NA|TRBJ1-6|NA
TGTGCCAGCAGCCAAGGACCCGGCTATAATTCACCCCTCCACTTT
CASSQGPGYNSPLHF
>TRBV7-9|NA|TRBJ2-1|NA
TGTGCCAGCAGCTTAATAGGCGGGGTAACCTACAATGAGCAGTTCTTC
CASSLIGGVTYNEQFF
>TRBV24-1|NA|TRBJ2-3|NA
TGTGCCACCAGTGGATCGGCATACCGCACAGATACGCAGTATTTT
CATSGSAYRTDTQYF
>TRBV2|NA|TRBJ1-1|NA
TGTGCCAGCGGAACAGGCGCTGAAGCTTTCTTT
CASGTGAEAFF
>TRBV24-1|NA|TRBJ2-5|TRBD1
TGTGCCACCAAGGGACAGGGAGGTGCGGAGACCCAGTACTTC
CATKGQGGAETQYF
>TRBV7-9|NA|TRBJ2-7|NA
TGTGCCAGCAGCTTACTTGGCAGCTCCGAGCAGTACTTC
CASSLLGSSEQYF
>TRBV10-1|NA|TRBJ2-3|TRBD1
TGCGCCAGCAGTGAGCCGGGGACAGCCGTGGATTGGGACACGCAGTATTTT
CASSEPGTAVDWDTQYF
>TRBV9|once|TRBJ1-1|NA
TGTGCCAGCAGCGCTCGAGACGGGACATTGAACACTGAAGCTTTCTTT
CASSARDGTLNTEAFF
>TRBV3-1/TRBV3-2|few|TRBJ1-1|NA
TGTGCCAGCAGCCAAGATAGTGGGGCTCTGGCTTTCTTT
CASSQDSGALAFF
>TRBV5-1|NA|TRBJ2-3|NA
TGCGCCAGCAGCCTTCCCGGAGCCCTATCAGATACGCAGTATTTT
CASSLPGALSDTQYF
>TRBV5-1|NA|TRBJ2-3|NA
TGCGCCAGCACCTTATCTAGCACAGATACGCAGTATTTT
CASTLSSTDTQYF
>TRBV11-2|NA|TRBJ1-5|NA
TGTGCCAGCAGCTTAGAGGGGGGGACTGGCAATCAGCCCCAGCATTTT
CASSLEGGTGNQPQHF
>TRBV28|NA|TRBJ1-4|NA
TGTGCCAGCTTCGGGGGACGAGAAAAACTGTTTTTT
CASFGGREKLFF
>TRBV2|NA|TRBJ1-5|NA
TGTGCCAGCAGTGAAATCGACAGGTCCAAGCATTTT
CASSEIDRSKHF
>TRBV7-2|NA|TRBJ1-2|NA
TGTGCCAGCAGCTTAATTGGCCGGAACTATGGCTACACCTTC
CASSLIGRNYGYTF
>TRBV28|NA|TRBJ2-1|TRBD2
TGTGCCAGCGGAGGGCGGGGGGCCTACAATGAGCAGTTCTTC
CASGGRGAYNEQFF
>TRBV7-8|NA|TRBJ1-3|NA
TGTGCCAGCAGCTTATTTCCGGAGCTCTCTGGAAACACCATATATTTT
CASSLFPELSGNTIYF
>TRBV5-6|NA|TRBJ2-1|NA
TGTGCCAGCAGCTTCGGGGGTCCCAATTACAATGAGCAGTTCTTC
CASSFGGPNYNEQFF
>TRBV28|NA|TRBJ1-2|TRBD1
TGTGCCAGCAAATCGGGGACAGGTATGGGGTATGGCTACACCTTC
CASKSGTGMGYGYTF
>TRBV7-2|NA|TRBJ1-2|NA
TGTGCCAGCAGCCCCGGGGGGACGTATGGCTACACCTTC
CASSPGGTYGYTF
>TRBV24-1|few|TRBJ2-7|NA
TGTGCCACCAGTGCGGGGGGCGGCTACGAGCAGTACTTC
CATSAGGGYEQYF
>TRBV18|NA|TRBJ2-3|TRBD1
TGTGCCAGCTCATTGGACAGGGCGACAGATACGCAGTATTTT
CASSLDRATDTQYF
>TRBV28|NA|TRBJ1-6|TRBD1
TGTGCCAGCAGGACAGGGGGGACGTTGTATAATTCACCCCTCCACTTT
CASRTGGTLYNSPLHF
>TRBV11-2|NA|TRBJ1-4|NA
TGTGCCAGCAGCCCCATAGCCTTTGGTGAAAAACTGTTTTTT
CASSPIAFGEKLFF
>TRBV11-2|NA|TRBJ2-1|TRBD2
TGTGCCAGCAGCTCCACCGGACTAGCGGGTTACCAATACAATGAGCAGTTCTTC
CASSSTGLAGYQYNEQFF
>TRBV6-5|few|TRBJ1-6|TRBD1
TGTGCCAGCAAATATCCAGGGGGGGAGTATTCACCCCTCCACTTT
CASKYPGGEYSPLHF
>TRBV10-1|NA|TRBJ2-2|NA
TGCGCCAGCAGTGAGGGTACCGGGGAGCTGTTTTTT
CASSEGTGELFF
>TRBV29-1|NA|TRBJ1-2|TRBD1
TGCAGCGTGGGACAGGTCTATGGCTACACCTTC
CSVGQVYGYTF
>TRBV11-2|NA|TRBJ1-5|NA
TGTGCCAGCAGCCGGGACACTAAGCCCAATCAGCCCCAGCATTTT
CASSRDTKPNQPQHF
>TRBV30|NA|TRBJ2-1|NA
TGTGCCTGGACCAACAGGCGTTCTCTGTACAATGAGCAGTTCTTC
CAWTNRRSLYNEQFF
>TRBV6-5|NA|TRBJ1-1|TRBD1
TGTGCCAGCAGTTACGCACAGGGGACTGAAGCTTTCTTT
CASSYAQGTEAFF
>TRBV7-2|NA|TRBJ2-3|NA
TGTGCCAGCAGCCCCGGGACAAAATTAGATACGCAGTATTTT
CASSPGTKLDTQYF
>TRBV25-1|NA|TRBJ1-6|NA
TGTGCCAGCAGCCGGGGGTTGGATAATTCACCCCTCCACTTT
CASSRGLDNSPLHF
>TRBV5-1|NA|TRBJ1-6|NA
TGCGCCAGCAGCTTGGCTGTACCTGTAACACCCCTCCACTTT
CASSLAVPVTPLHF
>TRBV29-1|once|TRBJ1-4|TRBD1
TGCAGCGTTGGACAGGGGAACAATGAAAAACTGTTTTTT
CSVGQGNNEKLFF
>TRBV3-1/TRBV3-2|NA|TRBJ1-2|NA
TGTGCCAGCAGCCAAGTAGACTCGAAGGACTATGGCTACACCTTC
CASSQVDSKDYGYTF
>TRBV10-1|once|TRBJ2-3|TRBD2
TGCGCCAGCAGTGAGTCTTTGCGGGGGGGCCCCGATACGCAGTATTTT
CASSESLRGGPDTQYF
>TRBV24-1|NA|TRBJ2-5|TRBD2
TGTGCCACCAGTGAAGGAGCGGGGGGGCCCCAGGGGACCCAGTACTTC
CATSEGAGGPQGTQYF
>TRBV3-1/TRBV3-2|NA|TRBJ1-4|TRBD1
TGTGCCAGCAGCCAGATGGCAGGGGGTAATGAAAAACTGTTTTTT
CASSQMAGGNEKLFF
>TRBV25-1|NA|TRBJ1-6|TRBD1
TGTGCCAGCAGTGGGACAGGGGTATCTTCACCCCTCCACTTT
CASSGTGVSSPLHF
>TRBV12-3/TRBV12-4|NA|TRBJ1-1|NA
TGTGCCAGCAGCCGGACACAGAACACTGAAGCTTTCTTT
CASSRTQNTEAFF
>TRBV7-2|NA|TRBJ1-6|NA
TGTGCCAGCAGCTTAGGAGTTAATAATTCACCCCTCCACTTT
CASSLGVNNSPLHF
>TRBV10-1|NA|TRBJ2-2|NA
TGCGCCAGCAGTGAGTCGCAGGGTAGGCTGTTTTTT
CASSESQGRLFF
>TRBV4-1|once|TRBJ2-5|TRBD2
TGCGCCAGCAGCCAAGTAGCAGAAATAGCGGGGGGTCGTGAGACCCAGTACTTC
CASSQVAEIAGGRETQYF
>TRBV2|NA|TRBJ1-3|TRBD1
TGTGCCAGCAGTGATCTTGAGACAGGGGCGAGAAACACCATATATTTT
CASSDLETGARNTIYF
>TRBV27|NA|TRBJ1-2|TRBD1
TGTGCCAGCAGTGGGACAGGGGCCTATGGCTACACCTTC
CASSGTGAYGYTF
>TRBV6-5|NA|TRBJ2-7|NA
TGTGCCAGCAGTAGGGACTCGAAGTACGAGCAGTACTTC
CASSRDSKYEQYF
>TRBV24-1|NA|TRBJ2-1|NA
TGTGCCACCAGTGATTTGTCCACTTACAATGAGCAGTTCTTC
CATSDLSTYNEQFF
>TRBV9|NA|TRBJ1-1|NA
TGTGCCAGCAGCGCCAGATCAGGGTCTACTGAAGCTTTCTTT
CASSARSGSTEAFF
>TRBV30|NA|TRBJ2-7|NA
TGTGCCTGGAGTCCACCGGGACCCCACGAGCAGTACTTC
CAWSPPGPHEQYF
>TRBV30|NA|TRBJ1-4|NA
TGTGCCTGGAGTGTTGGTCAGACCTCCGAAAAACTGTTTTTT
CAWSVGQTSEKLFF
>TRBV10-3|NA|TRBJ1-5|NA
TGTGCCATCAGTTCTTCGGACTGGGGGATGCCCCAGCATTTT
CAISSSDWGMPQHF
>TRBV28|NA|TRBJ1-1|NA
TGTGCCAGTACACAGAACACTGAAGCTTTCTTT
CASTQNTEAFF
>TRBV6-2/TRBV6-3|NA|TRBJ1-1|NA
TGTGCCAGCAGTTACACCACGGGGAGACACGCCTCACTCGAAGCTTTCTTT
CASSYTTGRHASLEAFF
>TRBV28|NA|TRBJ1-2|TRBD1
TGTGCCAGCACCCAGACAGGGAAGGGCTACACCTTC
CASTQTGKGYTF
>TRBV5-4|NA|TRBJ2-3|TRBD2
TGTGCCAGCAGCTTGGAACGGGGGGCAGATACGCAGTATTTT
CASSLERGADTQYF
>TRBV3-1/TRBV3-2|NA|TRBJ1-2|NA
TGTGCCAGCAGCCAAGATGACCCTCTACCGGGCGGCTACACCTTC
CASSQDDPLPGGYTF
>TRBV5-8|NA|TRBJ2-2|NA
TGTGCCAGCAGCTCGCCGTGGGGCTTGGGCACCGGGGAGCTGTTTTTT
CASSSPWGLGTGELFF